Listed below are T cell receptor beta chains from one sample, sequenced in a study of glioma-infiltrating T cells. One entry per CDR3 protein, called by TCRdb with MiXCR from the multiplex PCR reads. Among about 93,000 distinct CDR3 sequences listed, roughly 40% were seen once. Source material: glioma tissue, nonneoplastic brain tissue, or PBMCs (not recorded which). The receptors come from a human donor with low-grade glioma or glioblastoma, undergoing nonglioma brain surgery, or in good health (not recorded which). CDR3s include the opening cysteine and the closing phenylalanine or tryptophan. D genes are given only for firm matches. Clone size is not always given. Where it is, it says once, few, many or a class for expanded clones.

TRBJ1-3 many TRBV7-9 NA CASSSPTGLSGNTIYF TGTGCCAGCAGCTCGCCGACAGGTCTCTCTGGAAACACCATATATTTT
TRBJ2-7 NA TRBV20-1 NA CSASRTAGFSTDTQYF TGCAGTGCTAGTCGTACGGCAGGGTTTAGCACAGATACGCAGTACTTC
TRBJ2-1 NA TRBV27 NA CASSLNSPADTQFF TGTGCCAGCAGTTTGAACAGTCCCGCAGATACGCAGTTCTTC
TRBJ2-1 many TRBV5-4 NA CASSLEFNEQFF TGTGCCAGCAGCTTGGAGTTCAATGAGCAGTTCTTC
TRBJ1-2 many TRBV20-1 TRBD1 CSAETGDYGYTF TGCAGTGCCGAGACAGGGGACTATGGCTACACCTTC
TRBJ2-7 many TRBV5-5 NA CASSPDGLTYEQYF TGTGCCAGCAGCCCCGACGGGTTGACCTACGAGCAGTACTTC
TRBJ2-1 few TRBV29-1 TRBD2 CSVEATGLSENEQFF TGCAGCGTTGAAGCGACGGGACTAAGTGAGAATGAGCAGTTCTTC
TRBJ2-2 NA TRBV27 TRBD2 CASSRTSGTGELFF TGTGCCAGCAGCCGTACTAGCGGGACCGGGGAGCTGTTTTTT
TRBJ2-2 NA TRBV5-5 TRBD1 CAGSFDGDRGTGELFF TGTGCCGGCAGCTTCGACGGGGACAGGGGGACCGGGGAGCTGTTTTTT
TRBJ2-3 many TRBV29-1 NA CSVPRSTDTQYF TGCAGCGTTCCCCGGAGCACAGATACGCAGTATTTT